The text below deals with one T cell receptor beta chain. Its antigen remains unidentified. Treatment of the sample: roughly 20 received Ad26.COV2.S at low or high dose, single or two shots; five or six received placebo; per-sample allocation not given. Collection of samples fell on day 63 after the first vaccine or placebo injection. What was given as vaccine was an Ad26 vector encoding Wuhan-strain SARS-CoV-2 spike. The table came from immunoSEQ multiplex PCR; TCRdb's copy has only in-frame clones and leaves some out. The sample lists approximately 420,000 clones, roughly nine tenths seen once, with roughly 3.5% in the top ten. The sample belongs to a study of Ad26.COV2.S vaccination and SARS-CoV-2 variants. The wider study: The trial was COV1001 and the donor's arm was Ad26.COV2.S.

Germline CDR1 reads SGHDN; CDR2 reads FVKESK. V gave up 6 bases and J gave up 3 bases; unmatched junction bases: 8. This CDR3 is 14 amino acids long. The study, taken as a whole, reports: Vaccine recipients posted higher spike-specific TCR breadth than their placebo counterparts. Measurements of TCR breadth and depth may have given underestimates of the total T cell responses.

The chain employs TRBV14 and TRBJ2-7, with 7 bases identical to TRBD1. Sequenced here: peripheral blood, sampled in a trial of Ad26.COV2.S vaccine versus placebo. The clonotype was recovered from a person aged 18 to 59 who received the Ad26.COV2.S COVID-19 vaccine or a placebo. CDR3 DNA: TGTGCCAGCAGTCGCGCAGGGGGTTTCTACGAGCAGTACTTC. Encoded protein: CASSRAGGFYEQYF.